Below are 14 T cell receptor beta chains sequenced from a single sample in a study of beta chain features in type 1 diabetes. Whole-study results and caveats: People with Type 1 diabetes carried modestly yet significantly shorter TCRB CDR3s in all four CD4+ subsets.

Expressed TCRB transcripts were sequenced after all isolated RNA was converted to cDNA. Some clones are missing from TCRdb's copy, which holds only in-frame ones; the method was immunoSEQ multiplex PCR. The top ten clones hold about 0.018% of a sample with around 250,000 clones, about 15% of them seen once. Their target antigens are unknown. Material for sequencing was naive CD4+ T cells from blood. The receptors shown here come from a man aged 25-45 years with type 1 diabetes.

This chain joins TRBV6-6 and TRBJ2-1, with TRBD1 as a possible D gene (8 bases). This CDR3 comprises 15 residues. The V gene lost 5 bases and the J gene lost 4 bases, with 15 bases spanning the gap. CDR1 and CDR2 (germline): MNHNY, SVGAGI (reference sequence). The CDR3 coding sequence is TGTGCCAGCAGTCCAGCGGGACAGGCATACAATGAGCAGTTCTTC. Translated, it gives CASSPAGQAYNEQFF.

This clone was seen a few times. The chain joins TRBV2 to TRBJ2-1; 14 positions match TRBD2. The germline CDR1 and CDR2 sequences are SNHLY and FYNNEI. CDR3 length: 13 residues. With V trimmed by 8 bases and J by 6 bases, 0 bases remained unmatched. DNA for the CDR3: TGTGCCAGCGGACTAGCGGGAGGCAATGAGCAGTTCTTC. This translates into CASGLAGGNEQFF.

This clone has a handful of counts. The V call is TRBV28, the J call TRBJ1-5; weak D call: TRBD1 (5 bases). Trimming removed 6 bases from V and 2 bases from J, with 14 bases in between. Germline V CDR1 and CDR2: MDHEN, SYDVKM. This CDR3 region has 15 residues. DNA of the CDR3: TGTGCCAGCAGCGCGGAGGGGTGGGGCAATCAGCCCCAGCATTTT. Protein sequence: CASSAEGWGNQPQHF. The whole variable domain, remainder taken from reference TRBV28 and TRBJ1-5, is DVKVTQSSRYLVKRTGEKVFLECVQDMDHENMFWYRQDPGLGLRLIYFSYDVKMKEKGDIPEGYSVSREKKERFSLILESASTNQTSMYLCASSAEGWGNQPQHFGDGTRLSIL.

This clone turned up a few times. As DNA, the CDR3 is TGTGCCAGCAGCCCCAGGCGGGGGGAGACCCAGTACTTC. Its translation is CASSPRRGETQYF. The chain carries TRBV9 and TRBJ2-5; TRBD2 agrees at 7 bases. The CDR3 has 13 residues. The germline V gene has CDR1 SGDLS and CDR2 YYNGEE. The trim removed 4 bases at V and 5 bases at J, leaving 5 bases unmatched.

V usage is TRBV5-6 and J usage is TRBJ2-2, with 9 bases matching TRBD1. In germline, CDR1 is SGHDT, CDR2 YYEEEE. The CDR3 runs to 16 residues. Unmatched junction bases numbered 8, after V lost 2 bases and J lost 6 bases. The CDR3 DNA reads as TGTGCCAGCAGCTTCGGGACAGGGAAGGGGGCCGGGGAGCTGTTTTTT. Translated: CASSFGTGKGAGELFF.

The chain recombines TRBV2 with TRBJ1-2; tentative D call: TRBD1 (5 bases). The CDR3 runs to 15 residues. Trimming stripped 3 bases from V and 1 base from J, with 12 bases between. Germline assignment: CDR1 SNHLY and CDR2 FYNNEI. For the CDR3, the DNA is TGTGCCAGCAGTGAGAACCAGGGCCTTAACTATGGCTACACCTTC. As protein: CASSENQGLNYGYTF.

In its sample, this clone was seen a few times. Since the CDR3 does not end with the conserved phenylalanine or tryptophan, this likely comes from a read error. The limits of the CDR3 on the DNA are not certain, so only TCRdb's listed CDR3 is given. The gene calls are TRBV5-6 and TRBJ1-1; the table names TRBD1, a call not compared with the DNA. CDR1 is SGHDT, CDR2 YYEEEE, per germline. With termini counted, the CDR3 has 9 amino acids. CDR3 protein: CASSPDRVL.

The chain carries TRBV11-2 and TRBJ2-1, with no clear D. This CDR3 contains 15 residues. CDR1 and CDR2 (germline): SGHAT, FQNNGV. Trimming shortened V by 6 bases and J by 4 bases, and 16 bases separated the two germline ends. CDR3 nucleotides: TGTGCCAGCAGGGGTCTAGTAGCTCCGTACAATGAGCAGTTCTTC. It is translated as CASRGLVAPYNEQFF.

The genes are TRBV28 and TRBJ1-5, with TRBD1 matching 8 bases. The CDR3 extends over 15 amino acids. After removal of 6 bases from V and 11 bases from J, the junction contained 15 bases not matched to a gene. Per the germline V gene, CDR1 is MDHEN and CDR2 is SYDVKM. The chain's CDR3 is CASRATDRELTAQHF. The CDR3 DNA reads TGTGCCAGCAGGGCCACGGACAGGGAACTGACGGCCCAGCATTTT.

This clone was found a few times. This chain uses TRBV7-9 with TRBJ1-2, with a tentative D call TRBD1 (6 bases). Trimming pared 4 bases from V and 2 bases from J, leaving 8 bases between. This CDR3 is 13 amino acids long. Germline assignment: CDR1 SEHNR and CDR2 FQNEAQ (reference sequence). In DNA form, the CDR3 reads TGTGCCAGCAGCTCCGGGACAAACTATGGCTACACCTTC. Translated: CASSSGTNYGYTF. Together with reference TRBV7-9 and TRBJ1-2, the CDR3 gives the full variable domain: DTGVSQNPRHKITKRGQNVTFRCDPISEHNRLYWYRQTLGQGPEFLTYFQNEAQLEKSRLLSDRFSAERPKGSFSTLEIQRTEQGDSAMYLCASSSGTNYGYTFGSGTRLTVV.

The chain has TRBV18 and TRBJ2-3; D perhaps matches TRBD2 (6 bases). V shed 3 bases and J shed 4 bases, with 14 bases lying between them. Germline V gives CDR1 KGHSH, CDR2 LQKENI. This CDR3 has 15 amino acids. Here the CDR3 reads CASSPGTLYSDTQYF. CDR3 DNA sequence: TGTGCCAGCTCACCGGGGACTCTCTACTCAGATACGCAGTATTTT.

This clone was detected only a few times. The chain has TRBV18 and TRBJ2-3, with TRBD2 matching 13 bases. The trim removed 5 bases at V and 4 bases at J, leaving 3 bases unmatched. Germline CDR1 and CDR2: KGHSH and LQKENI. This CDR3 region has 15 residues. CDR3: CASSLGLAGADTQYF. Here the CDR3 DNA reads TGTGCCAGCTCATTAGGACTAGCGGGAGCAGATACGCAGTATTTT.

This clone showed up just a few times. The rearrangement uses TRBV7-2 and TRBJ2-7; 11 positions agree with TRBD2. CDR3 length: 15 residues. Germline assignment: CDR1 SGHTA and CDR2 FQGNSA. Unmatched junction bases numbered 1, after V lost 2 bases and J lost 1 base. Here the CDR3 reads CASSLLAGGSYEQYF. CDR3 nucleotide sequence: TGTGCCAGCAGCTTACTAGCGGGAGGATCCTACGAGCAGTACTTC.

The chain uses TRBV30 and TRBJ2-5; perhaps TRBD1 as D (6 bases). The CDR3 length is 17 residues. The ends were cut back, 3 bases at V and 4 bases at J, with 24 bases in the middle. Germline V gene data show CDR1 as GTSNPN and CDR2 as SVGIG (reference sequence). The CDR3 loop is CAWRDHGTRGRGETQYF. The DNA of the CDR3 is TGTGCCTGGAGGGATCATGGAACGAGGGGCAGGGGAGAGACCCAGTACTTC.